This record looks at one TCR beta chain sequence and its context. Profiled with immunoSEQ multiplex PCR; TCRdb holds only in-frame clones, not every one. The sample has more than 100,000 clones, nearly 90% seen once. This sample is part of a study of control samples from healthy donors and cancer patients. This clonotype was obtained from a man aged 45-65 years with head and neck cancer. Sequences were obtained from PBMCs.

The CDR3: CAISRGGTENEKLFF. The CDR3 DNA sequence: TGTGCCATCAGCCGAGGCGGGACAGAGAATGAAAAACTGTTTTTT. V and J are TRBV10-3 and TRBJ1-4; 7 positions agree with TRBD1. From germline, CDR1 is ENHRY and CDR2 SYGVKD. V shed 6 bases, J shed 5 bases, and the junction held 9 bases outside the gene matches. This CDR3 comprises 15 residues.